Sequencing of this T cell receptor beta chain was carried out in a study of CD8 T cells in ankylosing spondylitis. General study results and limits: The study identified a TCR beta motif of roughly eight highly homologous variants that appeared characteristic of ankylosing spondylitis blood.

This clonotype was seen repeatedly, ten times or more. Its antigen is unknown. Germline CDR1 and CDR2: SGDLS and YYNGEE. V gave up 3 bases and J gave up 5 bases; unmatched junction bases: 6. This CDR3 region has 16 residues. Quantitative 5'-RACE with molecular barcodes was used to make the TCR beta libraries. TCRdb re-derived calls from the 5' RACE reads in MiXCR, one entry per CDR3 protein. Among approximately 250,000 distinct CDR3 sequences, 8% to 9% were seen once, and the ten largest hold 4% to 5.5%. The chain recombines TRBV9 with TRBJ2-2, with TRBD2 matching over 11 bases. The receptor's source is a female donor with ankylosing spondylitis or in good health (not recorded which). Material: blood, either unsorted or a sorted T cell fraction (not recorded which). CDR3 region: CASSGGTSGLTGELFF. In nucleotides, the CDR3 is TGTGCCAGCAGCGGTGGGACTAGCGGCCTTACCGGGGAGCTGTTTTTT.